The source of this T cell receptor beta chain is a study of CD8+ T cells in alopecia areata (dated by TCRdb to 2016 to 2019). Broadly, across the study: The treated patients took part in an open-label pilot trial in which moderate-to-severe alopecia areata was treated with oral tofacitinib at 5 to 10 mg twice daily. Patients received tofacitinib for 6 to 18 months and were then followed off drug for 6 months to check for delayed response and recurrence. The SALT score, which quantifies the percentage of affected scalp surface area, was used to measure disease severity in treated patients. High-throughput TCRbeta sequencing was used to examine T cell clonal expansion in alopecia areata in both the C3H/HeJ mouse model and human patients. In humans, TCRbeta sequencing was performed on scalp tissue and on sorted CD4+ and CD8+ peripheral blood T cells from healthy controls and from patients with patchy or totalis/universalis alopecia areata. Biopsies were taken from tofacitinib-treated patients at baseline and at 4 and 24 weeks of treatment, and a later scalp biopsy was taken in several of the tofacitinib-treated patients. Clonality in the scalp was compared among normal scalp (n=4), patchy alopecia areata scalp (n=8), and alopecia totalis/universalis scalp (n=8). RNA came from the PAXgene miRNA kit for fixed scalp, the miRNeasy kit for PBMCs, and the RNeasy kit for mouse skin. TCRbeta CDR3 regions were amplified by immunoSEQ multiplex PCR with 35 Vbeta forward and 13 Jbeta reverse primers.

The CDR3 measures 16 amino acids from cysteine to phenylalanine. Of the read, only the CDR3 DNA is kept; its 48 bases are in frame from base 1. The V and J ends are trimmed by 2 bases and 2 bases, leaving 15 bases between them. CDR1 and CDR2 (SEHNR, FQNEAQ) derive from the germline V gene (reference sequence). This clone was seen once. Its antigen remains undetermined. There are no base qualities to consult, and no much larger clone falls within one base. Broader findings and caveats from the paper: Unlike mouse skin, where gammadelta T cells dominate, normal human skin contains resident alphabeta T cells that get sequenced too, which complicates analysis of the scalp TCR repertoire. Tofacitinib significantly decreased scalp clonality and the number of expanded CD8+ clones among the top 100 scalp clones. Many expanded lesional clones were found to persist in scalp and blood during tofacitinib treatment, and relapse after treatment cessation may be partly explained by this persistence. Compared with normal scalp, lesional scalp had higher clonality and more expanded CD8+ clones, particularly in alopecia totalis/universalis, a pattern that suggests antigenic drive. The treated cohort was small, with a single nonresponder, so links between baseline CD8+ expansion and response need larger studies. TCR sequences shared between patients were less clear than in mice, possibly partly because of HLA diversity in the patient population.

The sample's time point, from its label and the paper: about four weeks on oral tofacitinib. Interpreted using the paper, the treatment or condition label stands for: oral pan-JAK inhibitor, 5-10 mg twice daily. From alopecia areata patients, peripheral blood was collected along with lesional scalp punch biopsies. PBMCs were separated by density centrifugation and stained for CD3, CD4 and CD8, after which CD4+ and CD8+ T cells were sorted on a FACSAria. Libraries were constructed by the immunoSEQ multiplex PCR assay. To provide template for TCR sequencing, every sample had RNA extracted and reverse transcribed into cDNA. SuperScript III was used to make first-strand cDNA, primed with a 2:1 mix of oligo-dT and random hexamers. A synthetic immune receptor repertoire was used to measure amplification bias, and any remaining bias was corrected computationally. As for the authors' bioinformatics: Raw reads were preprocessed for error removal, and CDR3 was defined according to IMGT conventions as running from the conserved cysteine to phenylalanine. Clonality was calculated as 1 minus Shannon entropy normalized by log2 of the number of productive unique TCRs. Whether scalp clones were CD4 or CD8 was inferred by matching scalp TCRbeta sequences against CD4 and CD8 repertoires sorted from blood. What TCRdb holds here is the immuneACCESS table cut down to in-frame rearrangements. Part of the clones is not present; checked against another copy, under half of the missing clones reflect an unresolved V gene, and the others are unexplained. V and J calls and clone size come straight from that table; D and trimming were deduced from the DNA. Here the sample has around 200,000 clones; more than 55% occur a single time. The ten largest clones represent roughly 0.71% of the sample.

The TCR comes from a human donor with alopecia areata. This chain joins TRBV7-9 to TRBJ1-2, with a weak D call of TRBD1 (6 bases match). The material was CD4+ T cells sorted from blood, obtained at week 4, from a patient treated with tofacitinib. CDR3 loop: CASSLSGAGANYGYTF. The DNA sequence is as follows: TGTGCCAGCAGCTTAAGTGGGGCAGGGGCAAACTATGGCTACACCTTC.